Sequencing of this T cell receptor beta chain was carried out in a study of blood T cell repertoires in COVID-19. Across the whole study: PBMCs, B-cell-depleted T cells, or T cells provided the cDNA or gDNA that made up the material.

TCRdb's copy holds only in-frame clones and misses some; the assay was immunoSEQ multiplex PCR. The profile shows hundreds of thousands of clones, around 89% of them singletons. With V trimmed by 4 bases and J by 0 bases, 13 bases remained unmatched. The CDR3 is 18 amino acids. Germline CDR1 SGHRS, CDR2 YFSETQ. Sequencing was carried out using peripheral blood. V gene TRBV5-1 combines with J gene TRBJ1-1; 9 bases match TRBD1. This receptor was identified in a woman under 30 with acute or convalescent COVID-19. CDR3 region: CASSPGTGWGTMNTEAFF. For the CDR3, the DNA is TGCGCCAGCAGCCCCGGGACAGGGTGGGGTACTATGAACACTGAAGCTTTCTTT.